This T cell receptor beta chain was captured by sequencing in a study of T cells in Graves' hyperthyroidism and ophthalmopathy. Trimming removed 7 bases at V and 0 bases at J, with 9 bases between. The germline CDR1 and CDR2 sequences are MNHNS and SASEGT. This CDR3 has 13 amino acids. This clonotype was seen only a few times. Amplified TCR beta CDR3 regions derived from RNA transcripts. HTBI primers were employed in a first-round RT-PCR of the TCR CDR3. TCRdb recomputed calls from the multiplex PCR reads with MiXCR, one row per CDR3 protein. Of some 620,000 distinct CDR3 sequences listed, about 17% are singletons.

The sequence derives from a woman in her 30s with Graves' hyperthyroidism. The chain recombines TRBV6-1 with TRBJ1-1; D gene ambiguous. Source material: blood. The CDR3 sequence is CASIETMNTEAFF. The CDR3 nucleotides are TGTGCCAGCATCGAGACCATGAACACTGAAGCTTTCTTT.